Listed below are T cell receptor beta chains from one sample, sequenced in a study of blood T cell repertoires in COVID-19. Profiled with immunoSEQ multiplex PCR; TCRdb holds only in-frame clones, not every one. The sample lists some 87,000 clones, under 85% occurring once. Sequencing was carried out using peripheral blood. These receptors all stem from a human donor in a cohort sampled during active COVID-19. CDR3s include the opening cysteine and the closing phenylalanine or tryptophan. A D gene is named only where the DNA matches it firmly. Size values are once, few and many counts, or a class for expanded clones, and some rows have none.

CDR3: CASSLGQENSPLHF
DNA: TGTGCCAGCAGCTTAGGACAGGAGAATTCACCCCTCCACTTT
V: TRBV5-5
J: TRBJ1-6
D: TRBD1
size: NA

CDR3: CATSDTSGAHTGELFF
DNA: TGTGCCACCAGTGATACTAGCGGGGCCCACACCGGGGAGCTGTTTTTT
V: TRBV24-1
J: TRBJ2-2
D: TRBD2
size: once

CDR3: CASSRRGPTPPEAFF
DNA: TGTGCCAGCAGCCGCAGGGGCCCGACCCCCCCTGAAGCTTTCTTT
V: TRBV6-5
J: TRBJ1-1
D: NA
size: NA

CDR3: CASSLVGTSEAFF
DNA: TGTGCCAGCAGCTTAGTCGGGACATCTGAAGCTTTCTTT
V: TRBV11-3
J: TRBJ1-1
D: NA
size: NA

CDR3: CASSLIFQVQPLTDQPQHF
DNA: TGTGCCAGCAGCTTAATTTTTCAAGTACAGCCGCTAACTGATCAGCCCCAGCATTTT
V: TRBV7-6
J: TRBJ1-5
D: NA
size: NA

CDR3: CASSRLNTEAFF
DNA: TGTGCCAGCAGTCGTTTGAACACTGAAGCTTTCTTT
V: TRBV27
J: TRBJ1-1
D: NA
size: few

CDR3: CSVEFGTGGNEQFF
DNA: TGCAGCGTCGAATTCGGGACAGGCGGGAATGAGCAGTTCTTC
V: TRBV29-1
J: TRBJ2-1
D: TRBD1
size: NA

CDR3: CASSRRGENSPLHF
DNA: TGTGCCAGCAGTCGACGGGGAGAGAATTCACCCCTCCACTTT
V: TRBV27
J: TRBJ1-6
D: NA
size: NA

CDR3: CASSPTGNFNEQFF
DNA: TGTGCCAGCAGCCCGACAGGGAATTTTAATGAGCAGTTCTTC
V: TRBV6-2/TRBV6-3
J: TRBJ2-1
D: TRBD1
size: NA

CDR3: CASSTGQAFGQPQHF
DNA: TGTGCCAGTAGTACAGGACAGGCCTTTGGGCAGCCCCAGCATTTT
V: TRBV19
J: TRBJ1-5
D: TRBD1
size: NA

CDR3: CASSQIGTGGPTDTQYF
DNA: TGTGCCAGCAGTCAAATCGGGACAGGGGGCCCCACAGATACGCAGTATTTT
V: TRBV28
J: TRBJ2-3
D: TRBD1
size: NA

CDR3: CASSPSSKVAGGYNEQFF
DNA: TGTGCCAGCAGCCCATCGAGTAAGGTAGCGGGAGGCTACAATGAGCAGTTCTTC
V: TRBV12-1
J: TRBJ2-1
D: NA
size: NA

CDR3: CASSLRQGNTGELFF
DNA: TGTGCCAGCAGCTTAAGACAGGGAAACACCGGGGAGCTGTTTTTT
V: TRBV7-6
J: TRBJ2-2
D: TRBD1
size: once

CDR3: CATRHSGEETQYF
DNA: TGTGCCACCAGGCATTCGGGGGAAGAGACCCAGTACTTC
V: TRBV24-1
J: TRBJ2-5
D: NA
size: NA